The sequence of this TCR beta chain was determined in a study of PD-1 blockade in classical Hodgkin lymphoma. Every patient relapsed after autologous stem cell transplantation, and brentuximab vedotin exposure varied. Thawed PBMCs yielded CD4+ T cells through magnetic negative selection. Germline CDR1 reads SGHAT; CDR2 reads FQNNGV. This CDR3 has 14 amino acids. After removal of 2 bases from V and 9 bases from J, the junction contained 6 bases not matched to a gene. The method was immunoSEQ multiplex PCR; TCRdb's version includes in-frame clones alone and lacks a portion of them. The table shows 31,000 or so clones, with 65% to 90% occurring only once.

The sample was CD4+ T cells from blood, taken at baseline. The chain uses TRBV11-2 and TRBJ2-1, with TRBD2 identical over 8 bases. This receptor was identified in a human donor with classical Hodgkin lymphoma. Written as DNA, the CDR3 is TGTGCCAGCAGCTTAACGTTCGCGGGAGGTGAGCAGTTCTTC. This translates into CASSLTFAGGEQFF. Full variable domain (missing parts from reference TRBV11-2 and TRBJ2-1): EAGVAQSPRYKIIEKRQSVAFWCNPISGHATLYWYQQILGQGPKLLIQFQNNGVVDDSQLPKDRFSAERLKGVDSTLKIQPAKLEDSAVYLCASSLTFAGGEQFFGPGTRLTVL.